These T cell receptor beta chains were read from a single sample in a study of cytomegalovirus exposure and HLA in healthy donors. Method: immunoSEQ multiplex PCR; TCRdb's copy keeps in-frame clones and lacks some. This sample yields 200,000 to 300,000 clones, of which about three quarters are seen a single time; less than 0.6% belongs to the top ten. The sequencing input was PBMCs. The receptors originated from a boy between 10 and 17 years old in good health and CMV-seronegative. Each CDR3 is given with its conserved first and last residue. The order of the fields is D gene, J gene, V gene, clone size, CDR3 protein, CDR3 DNA. A D gene is named only where the DNA matches it firmly. The size entry is marked missing in some rows and otherwise reads once, few, many or a size class.

NA | TRBJ2-2 | TRBV5-1 | NA | CASSSRRQGHTGELFF | TGCGCCAGCAGCTCCCGTCGCCAGGGGCACACCGGGGAGCTGTTTTTT
TRBD1 | TRBJ1-4 | TRBV6-5 | NA | CASSTNRGGEKLFF | TGTGCCAGCAGTACGAACAGGGGAGGAGAAAAACTGTTTTTT
NA | TRBJ2-2 | TRBV7-6 | NA | CASSLSPISNTGELFF | TGTGCCAGCAGCTTGAGCCCTATTTCGAACACCGGGGAGCTGTTTTTT
TRBD1 | TRBJ2-7 | TRBV5-5 | NA | CASRTGQGIYEQYF | TGTGCCAGCAGAACGGGACAGGGAATCTACGAGCAGTACTTC
NA | TRBJ1-6 | TRBV5-5 | NA | CASSTGHPNSPLHF | TGTGCCAGCAGCACCGGACATCCTAATTCACCCCTCCACTTT
TRBD1 | TRBJ2-7 | TRBV5-1 | NA | CASPGQGGHEQYF | TGCGCCAGCCCGGGACAGGGGGGCCACGAGCAGTACTTC
NA | TRBJ1-1 | TRBV5-5 | NA | CASSRYLNTEAFF | TGTGCCAGCAGCCGGTACTTGAACACTGAAGCTTTCTTT
TRBD1 | TRBJ1-2 | TRBV5-1 | NA | CASMGQNYGYTF | TGCGCCAGCATGGGACAGAACTATGGCTACACCTTC
NA | TRBJ1-2 | TRBV6-5 | NA | CASSPRWRSNYGYTF | TGTGCCAGCAGCCCGCGGTGGAGATCTAACTATGGCTACACCTTC
TRBD1 | TRBJ2-2 | TRBV6-1 | NA | CASSEDARGRGTGELFF | TGTGCCAGCAGTGAAGACGCTAGGGGGCGCGGCACCGGGGAGCTGTTTTTT
TRBD2 | TRBJ2-5 | TRBV25-1 | NA | CASSDRLAGETQYF | TGTGCCAGCAGTGACAGACTAGCGGGGGAGACCCAGTACTTC
NA | TRBJ2-7 | TRBV19 | NA | CASSIDEGAGRSEQYF | TGTGCCAGTAGTATAGATGAAGGGGCAGGGAGGTCCGAGCAGTACTTC
TRBD1 | TRBJ1-1 | TRBV10-3 | NA | CAISDVQGLAEAFF | TGTGCCATCAGTGATGTACAGGGGTTAGCTGAAGCTTTCTTT
TRBD1 | TRBJ2-1 | TRBV4-2 | NA | CASSQAGQGADEQFF | TGTGCCAGCAGCCAAGCGGGACAGGGGGCCGATGAGCAGTTCTTC
NA | TRBJ2-2 | TRBV9 | NA | CASSGRGNTGELFF | TGTGCCAGCAGCGGCAGAGGGAACACCGGGGAGCTGTTTTTT
NA | TRBJ1-1 | TRBV30 | NA | CAWEWGGGTEAFF | TGTGCCTGGGAATGGGGAGGGGGCACTGAAGCTTTCTTT
NA | TRBJ1-3 | TRBV5-6 | NA | CASSLGQLFNTIYF | TGTGCCAGCAGCTTGGGGCAGTTATTTAACACCATATATTTT
NA | TRBJ1-4 | TRBV7-9 | NA | CASSRKNSLQELFF | TGTGCCAGCAGCCGAAAAAATAGCCTTCAAGAACTGTTTTTT
NA | TRBJ1-1 | TRBV19 | NA | CASSPERPKNTEAFF | TGTGCCAGTAGCCCAGAGCGGCCTAAGAACACTGAAGCTTTCTTT
NA | TRBJ1-4 | TRBV11-2 | NA | CASSLQGTVGEKLFF | TGTGCCAGCAGCTTGCAGGGTACGGTCGGGGAAAAACTGTTTTTT
TRBD1 | TRBJ1-4 | TRBV14 | NA | CASSQQRPGQTNEKLFF | TGTGCCAGCAGCCAACAAAGACCGGGACAGACAAATGAAAAACTGTTTTTT
NA | TRBJ2-3 | TRBV5-1 | NA | CASSPGHDTDTQYF | TGCGCCAGCAGCCCGGGACACGACACAGATACGCAGTATTTT
TRBD1 | TRBJ1-5 | TRBV6-1 | NA | CASSVTGPRQPQHF | TGTGCCAGCAGTGTGACAGGGCCGCGACAGCCCCAGCATTTT
TRBD2 | TRBJ2-1 | TRBV7-7 | NA | CASSLRASGGSFNEQFF | TGTGCTAGCAGCTTACGGGCTAGCGGGGGGTCCTTTAATGAGCAGTTCTTC
NA | TRBJ1-4 | TRBV5-6 | NA | CASSSGQFNEKLFF | TGTGCCAGCAGCTCCGGACAATTTAATGAAAAACTGTTTTTT
NA | TRBJ1-1 | TRBV5-4 | once | CASSYQAGAATEAFF | TGTGCCAGCAGCTATCAGGCAGGGGCCGCCACTGAAGCTTTCTTT
NA | TRBJ1-2 | TRBV19 | NA | CASSIRSGGVGYTF | TGTGCCAGTAGTATAAGGTCCGGCGGGGTAGGCTACACCTTC
NA | TRBJ1-4 | TRBV15 | NA | CATNRDSATNEKLFF | TGTGCCACCAACAGAGACTCCGCAACTAATGAAAAACTGTTTTTT
TRBD2 | TRBJ2-5 | TRBV27 | NA | CASSLSILAGEETQYF | TGTGCCAGCAGTTTATCGATACTAGCGGGAGAAGAGACCCAGTACTTC
TRBD1 | TRBJ2-5 | TRBV11-2 | NA | CASSLATGLETQYF | TGTGCCAGCAGCTTAGCGACAGGGTTGGAGACCCAGTACTTC
NA | TRBJ2-7 | TRBV5-5 | NA | CASSLVAGAHEQYF | TGTGCCAGCAGCTTGGTTGCAGGGGCCCACGAGCAGTACTTC
NA | TRBJ1-1 | TRBV6-4 | NA | CASRSSMNTEAFF | TGTGCCAGCAGGTCATCTATGAACACTGAAGCTTTCTTT
NA | TRBJ1-3 | TRBV4-1 | NA | CASSQVETVGNTIYF | TGCGCCAGCAGCCAAGTGGAGACGGTTGGAAACACCATATATTTT
TRBD1 | TRBJ1-5 | TRBV5-1 | NA | CASSETGYSNQPQHF | TGCGCCAGCAGTGAGACAGGGTATAGCAATCAGCCCCAGCATTTT
NA | TRBJ1-2 | TRBV7-2 | NA | CASSPSVGWDYGYTF | TGTGCCAGCAGCCCTTCGGTGGGCTGGGACTATGGCTACACCTTC
NA | TRBJ2-4 | TRBV7-8 | NA | CASSLGAASLAKNIQYF | TGTGCCAGCAGCTTGGGGGCAGCCAGTCTAGCCAAAAACATTCAGTACTTC
NA | TRBJ1-4 | TRBV4-2 | few | CASSQEGPRMREKLFF | TGTGCCAGCAGCCAAGAGGGGCCGCGGATGCGGGAAAAACTGTTTTTT
NA | TRBJ1-1 | TRBV13 | few | CASSPDYTEAFF | TGTGCCAGCAGCCCAGACTACACTGAAGCTTTCTTT
TRBD2 | TRBJ2-1 | TRBV4-2 | NA | CASSQEFSSGVFNEQFF | TGTGCCAGCAGCCAAGAGTTTTCTAGCGGGGTGTTCAATGAGCAGTTCTTC
TRBD1 | TRBJ2-5 | TRBV5-4 | few | CASSLPGDRVRQETQYF | TGTGCCAGCAGCTTGCCAGGGGACAGGGTTAGGCAAGAGACCCAGTACTTC
NA | TRBJ1-5 | TRBV6-1 | few | CATRQDYYSNQPQHF | TGTGCCACTCGTCAGGACTACTATAGCAATCAGCCCCAGCATTTT
TRBD2 | TRBJ2-1 | TRBV19 | NA | CASSILPGLAEGDNEQFF | TGTGCCAGTAGTATTCTCCCCGGACTAGCGGAGGGTGACAATGAGCAGTTCTTC
NA | TRBJ2-7 | TRBV7-9 | NA | CASSLYTSSYYEQYF | TGTGCCAGCAGCCTTTATACTAGCAGCTACTACGAGCAGTACTTC
TRBD1 | TRBJ1-2 | TRBV5-4 | once | CASSQTGTGAIGYTF | TGTGCCAGCAGCCAAACCGGGACAGGGGCGATTGGCTACACCTTC
NA | TRBJ1-1 | TRBV10-2 | once | CASIAVNTEAFF | TGCGCCAGCATAGCGGTGAACACTGAAGCTTTCTTT
NA | TRBJ2-3 | TRBV6-1 | few | CASSDPGTATDTQYF | TGTGCCAGCAGTGATCCCGGGACTGCAACAGATACGCAGTATTTT
TRBD2 | TRBJ2-3 | TRBV30 | once | CAWNWGSGGAFSTDTQYF | TGTGCCTGGAATTGGGGAAGCGGGGGGGCGTTTAGCACAGATACGCAGTATTTT
TRBD2 | TRBJ2-2 | TRBV5-4 | once | CASSSLAGMNTGELFF | TGTGCCAGCAGCTCACTAGCGGGAATGAACACCGGGGAGCTGTTTTTT
NA | TRBJ1-1 | TRBV6-1 | once | CASSDMALNTEAFF | TGTGCCAGCAGTGATATGGCTTTGAACACTGAAGCTTTCTTT
NA | TRBJ2-3 | TRBV2 | NA | CASSQGRSRTDTQYF | TGTGCCAGCAGCCAGGGCCGCAGTAGAACAGATACGCAGTATTTT
NA | TRBJ1-1 | TRBV7-2 | NA | CASSLGGVGNTEAFF | TGTGCCAGCAGCTTAGGGGGGGTCGGGAACACTGAAGCTTTCTTT